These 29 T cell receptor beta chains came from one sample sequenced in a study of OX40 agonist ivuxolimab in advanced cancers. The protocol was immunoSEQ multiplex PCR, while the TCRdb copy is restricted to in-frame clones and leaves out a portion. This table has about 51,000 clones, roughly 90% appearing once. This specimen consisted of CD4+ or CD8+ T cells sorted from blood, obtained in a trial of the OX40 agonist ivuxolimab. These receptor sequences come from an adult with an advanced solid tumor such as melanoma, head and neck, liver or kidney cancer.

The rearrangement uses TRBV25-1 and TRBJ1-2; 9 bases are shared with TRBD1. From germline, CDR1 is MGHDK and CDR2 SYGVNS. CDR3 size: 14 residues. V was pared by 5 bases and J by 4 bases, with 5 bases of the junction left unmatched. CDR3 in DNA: TGTGCCAGCAGTAAGCCGGGACAGGGCTATGGCTACACCTTC. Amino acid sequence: CASSKPGQGYGYTF.

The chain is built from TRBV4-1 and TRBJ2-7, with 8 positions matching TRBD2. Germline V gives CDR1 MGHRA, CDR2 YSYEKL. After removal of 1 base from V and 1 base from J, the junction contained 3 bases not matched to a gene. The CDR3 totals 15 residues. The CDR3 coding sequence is TGCGCCAGCAGCCAAGGAGCGGGGGAGTCCTACGAGCAGTACTTC. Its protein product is CASSQGAGESYEQYF.

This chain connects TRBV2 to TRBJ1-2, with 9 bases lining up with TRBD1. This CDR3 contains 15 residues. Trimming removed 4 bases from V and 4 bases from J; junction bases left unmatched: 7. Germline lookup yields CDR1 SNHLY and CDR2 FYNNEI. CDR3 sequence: CASSVLQGASYGYTF. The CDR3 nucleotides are TGTGCCAGCAGTGTCCTACAGGGGGCTTCCTATGGCTACACCTTC. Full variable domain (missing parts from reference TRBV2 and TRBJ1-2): EPEVTQTPSHQVTQMGQEVILRCVPISNHLYFYWYRQILGQKVEFLVSFYNNEISEKSEIFDDQFSVERPDGSNFTLKIRSTKLEDSAMYFCASSVLQGASYGYTFGSGTRLTVV.

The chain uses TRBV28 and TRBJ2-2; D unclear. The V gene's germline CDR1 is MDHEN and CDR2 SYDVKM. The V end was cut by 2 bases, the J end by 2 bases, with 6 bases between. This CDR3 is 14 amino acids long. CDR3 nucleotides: TGTGCCAGCAGTTTAACAGCCAACACCGGGGAGCTGTTTTTT. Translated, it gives CASSLTANTGELFF.

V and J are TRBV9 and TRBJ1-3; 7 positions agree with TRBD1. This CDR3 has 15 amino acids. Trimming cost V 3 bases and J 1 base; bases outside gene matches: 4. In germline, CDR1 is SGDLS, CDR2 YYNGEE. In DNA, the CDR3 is TGTGCCAGCAGCGCGACAGGGAATTCTGGAAACACCATATATTTT. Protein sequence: CASSATGNSGNTIYF.

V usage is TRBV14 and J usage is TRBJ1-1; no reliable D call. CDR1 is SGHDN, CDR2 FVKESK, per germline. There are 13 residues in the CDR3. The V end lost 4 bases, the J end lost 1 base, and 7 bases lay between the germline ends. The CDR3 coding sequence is TGTGCCAGCAGCCCTCAACGGAACACTGAAGCTTTCTTT. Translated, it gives CASSPQRNTEAFF.

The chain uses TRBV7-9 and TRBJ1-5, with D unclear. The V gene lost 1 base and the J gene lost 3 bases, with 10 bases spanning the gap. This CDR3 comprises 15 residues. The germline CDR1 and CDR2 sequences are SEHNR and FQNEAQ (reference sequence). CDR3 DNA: TGTGCCAGCAGCTTAGTTGGACGGAACAATCAGCCCCAGCATTTT. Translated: CASSLVGRNNQPQHF. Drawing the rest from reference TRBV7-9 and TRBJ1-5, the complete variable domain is DTGVSQNPRHKITKRGQNVTFRCDPISEHNRLYWYRQTLGQGPEFLTYFQNEAQLEKSRLLSDRFSAERPKGSFSTLEIQRTEQGDSAMYLCASSLVGRNNQPQHFGDGTRLSIL.

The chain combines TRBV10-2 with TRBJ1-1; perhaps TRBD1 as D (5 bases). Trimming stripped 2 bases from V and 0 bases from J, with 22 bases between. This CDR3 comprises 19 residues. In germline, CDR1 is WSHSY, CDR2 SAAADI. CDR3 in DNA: TGCGCCAGCAGTGAGCCGAGGCGGACAAGCCGAATTATGAACACTGAAGCTTTCTTT. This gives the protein CASSEPRRTSRIMNTEAFF.

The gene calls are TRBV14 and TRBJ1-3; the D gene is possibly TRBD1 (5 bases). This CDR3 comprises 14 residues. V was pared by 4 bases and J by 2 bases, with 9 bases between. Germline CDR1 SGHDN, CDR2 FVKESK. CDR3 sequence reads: CASSLLGAGNTIYF. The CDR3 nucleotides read TGTGCCAGCAGCCTCTTGGGGGCTGGAAACACCATATATTTT.

The CDR3 DNA is TGTGCCAGCAGCGTTGGGAAGAACCTACATGGGGTCTACCAAGAGACCCAGTACTTC. Encoded protein: CASSVGKNLHGVYQETQYF. The chain combines TRBV9 with TRBJ2-5, with D unresolved. The CDR3 loop spans 19 amino acids. The germline gives CDR1 SGDLS, CDR2 YYNGEE. Trimming removed 2 bases at V and 0 bases at J, with 23 bases between. The variable domain in full, completed from reference TRBV9 and TRBJ2-5, reads DSGVTQTPKHLITATGQRVTLRCSPRSGDLSVYWYQQSLDQGLQFLIQYYNGEERAKGNILERFSAQQFPDLHSELNLSSLELGDSALYFCASSVGKNLHGVYQETQYFGPGTRLLVL.

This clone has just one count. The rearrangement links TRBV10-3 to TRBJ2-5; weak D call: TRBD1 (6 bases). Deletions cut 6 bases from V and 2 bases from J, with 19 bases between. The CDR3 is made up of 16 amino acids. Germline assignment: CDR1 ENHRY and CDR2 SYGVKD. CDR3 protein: CAISRGGQFGQETQYF. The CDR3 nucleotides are TGTGCCATCAGCCGAGGGGGTCAATTCGGGCAAGAGACCCAGTACTTC.

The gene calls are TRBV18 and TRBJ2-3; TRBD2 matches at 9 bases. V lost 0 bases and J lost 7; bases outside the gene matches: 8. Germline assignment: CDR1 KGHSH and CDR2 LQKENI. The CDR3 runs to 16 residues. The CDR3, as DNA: TGTGCCAGCTCACCACCTATAGCGGGGGTCCTCAATACGCAGTATTTT. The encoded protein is CASSPPIAGVLNTQYF.

CDR3 in amino acids: CATSRIRAYEQYF. DNA for the CDR3: TGTGCCACCAGCAGGATAAGGGCCTACGAGCAGTACTTC. The chain couples TRBV15 to TRBJ2-7; D is unresolved. Per the germline V gene, CDR1 is LNHNV and CDR2 is YYDKDF (reference sequence). The CDR3 is 13 amino acids. V lost 3 bases and J 2 bases, leaving 8 bases between the germline ends.

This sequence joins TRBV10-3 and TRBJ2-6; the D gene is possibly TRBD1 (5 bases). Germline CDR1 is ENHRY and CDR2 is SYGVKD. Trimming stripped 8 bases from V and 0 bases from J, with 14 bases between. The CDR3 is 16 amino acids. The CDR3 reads CAIPAGPSSGANVLTF. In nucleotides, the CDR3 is TGTGCCATCCCGGCAGGGCCAAGCTCTGGGGCCAACGTCCTGACTTTC.

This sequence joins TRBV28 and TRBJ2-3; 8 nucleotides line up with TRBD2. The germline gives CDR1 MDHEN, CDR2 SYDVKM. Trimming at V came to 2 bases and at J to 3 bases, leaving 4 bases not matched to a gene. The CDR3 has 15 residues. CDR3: CASSLREGRTDTQYF. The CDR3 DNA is TGTGCCAGCAGTTTACGGGAGGGCCGGACAGATACGCAGTATTTT.

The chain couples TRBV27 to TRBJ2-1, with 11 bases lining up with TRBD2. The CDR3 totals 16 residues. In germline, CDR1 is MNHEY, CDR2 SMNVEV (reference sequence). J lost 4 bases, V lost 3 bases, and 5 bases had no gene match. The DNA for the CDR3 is TGTGCCAGCAGTTTTGACTGGACTAGCGGGTACAATGAGCAGTTCTTC. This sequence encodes CASSFDWTSGYNEQFF.

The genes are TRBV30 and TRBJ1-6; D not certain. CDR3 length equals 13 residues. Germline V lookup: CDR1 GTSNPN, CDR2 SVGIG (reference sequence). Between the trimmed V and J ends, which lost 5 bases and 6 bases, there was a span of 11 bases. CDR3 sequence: CAWDREGNSPLHF. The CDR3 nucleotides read TGTGCCTGGGACCGGGAAGGTAATTCACCCCTCCACTTT.

The CDR3 DNA reads as TGTGCCATCAATTCGGGGAGGAACACTGAAGCTTTCTTT. This sequence encodes CAINSGRNTEAFF. The genes are TRBV10-3 and TRBJ1-1, with D unresolved. The V gene lost 7 bases and the J gene lost 1 base, with 10 bases spanning the gap. Germline assignment: CDR1 ENHRY and CDR2 SYGVKD. CDR3 length equals 13 residues.

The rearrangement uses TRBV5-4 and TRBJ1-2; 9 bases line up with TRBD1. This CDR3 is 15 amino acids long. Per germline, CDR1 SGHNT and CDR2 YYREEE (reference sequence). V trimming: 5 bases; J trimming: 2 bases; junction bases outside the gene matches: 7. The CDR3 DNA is TGTGCCAGCAGTCGACAAGGACAGGGGAACTATGGCTACACCTTC. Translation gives CASSRQGQGNYGYTF.

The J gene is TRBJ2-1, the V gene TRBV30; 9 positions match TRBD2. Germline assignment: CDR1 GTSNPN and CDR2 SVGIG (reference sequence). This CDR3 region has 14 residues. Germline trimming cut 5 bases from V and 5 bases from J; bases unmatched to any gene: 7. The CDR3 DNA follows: TGTGCCTGGCAGCGGGCGGGAGGGAACAATGAGCAGTTCTTC. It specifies CAWQRAGGNNEQFF.

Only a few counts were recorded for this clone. In DNA, the CDR3 is TGCGCCAGCAGTGAGTCAAGGCAGGCCGGGTTCTACGAGCAGTACTTC. Its protein product is CASSESRQAGFYEQYF. V and J are TRBV10-1 and TRBJ2-7; D is unresolved. CDR1 and CDR2 from the germline V gene are WNHNN and SYGVQD (reference sequence). Trimming stripped 0 bases from V and 3 bases from J, with 15 bases between. This CDR3 spans 16 amino acids.

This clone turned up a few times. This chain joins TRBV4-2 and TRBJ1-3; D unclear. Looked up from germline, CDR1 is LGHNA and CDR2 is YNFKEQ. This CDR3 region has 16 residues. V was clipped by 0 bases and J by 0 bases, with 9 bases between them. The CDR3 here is CASSQEPGSSGNTIYF. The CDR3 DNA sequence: TGTGCCAGCAGCCAAGAACCCGGGAGCTCTGGAAACACCATATATTTT.

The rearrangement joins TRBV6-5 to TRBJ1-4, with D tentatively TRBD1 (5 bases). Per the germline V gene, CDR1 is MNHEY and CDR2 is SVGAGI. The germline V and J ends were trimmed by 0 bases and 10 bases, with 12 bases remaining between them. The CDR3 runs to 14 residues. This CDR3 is CASSYSGPRGKLFF. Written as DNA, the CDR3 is TGTGCCAGCAGTTACTCGGGACCCAGAGGAAAACTGTTTTTT.

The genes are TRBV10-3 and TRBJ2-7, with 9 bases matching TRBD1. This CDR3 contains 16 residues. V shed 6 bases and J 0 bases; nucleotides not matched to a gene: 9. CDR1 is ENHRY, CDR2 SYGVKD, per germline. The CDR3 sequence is CAIRPTGTGSSYEQYF. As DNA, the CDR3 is TGTGCCATCAGGCCGACCGGGACAGGGAGCTCCTACGAGCAGTACTTC.

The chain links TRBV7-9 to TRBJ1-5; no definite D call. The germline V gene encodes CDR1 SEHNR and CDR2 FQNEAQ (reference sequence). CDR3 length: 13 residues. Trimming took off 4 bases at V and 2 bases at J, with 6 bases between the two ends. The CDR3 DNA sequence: TGTGCCAGCAGCTCGGCGGGCAATCAGCCCCAGCATTTT. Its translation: CASSSAGNQPQHF.

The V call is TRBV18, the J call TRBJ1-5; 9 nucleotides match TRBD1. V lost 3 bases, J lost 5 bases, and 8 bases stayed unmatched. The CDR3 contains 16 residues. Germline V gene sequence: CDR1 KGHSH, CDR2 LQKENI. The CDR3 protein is CASSPAPGQGDQPQHF. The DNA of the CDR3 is TGTGCCAGCTCACCCGCGCCGGGACAGGGTGATCAGCCCCAGCATTTT.

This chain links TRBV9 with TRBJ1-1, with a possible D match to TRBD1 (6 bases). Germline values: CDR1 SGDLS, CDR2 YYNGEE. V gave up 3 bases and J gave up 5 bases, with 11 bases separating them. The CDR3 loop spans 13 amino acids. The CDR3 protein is CASSGDIGTEAFF. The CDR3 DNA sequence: TGTGCCAGCAGCGGGGACATCGGGACTGAAGCTTTCTTT.

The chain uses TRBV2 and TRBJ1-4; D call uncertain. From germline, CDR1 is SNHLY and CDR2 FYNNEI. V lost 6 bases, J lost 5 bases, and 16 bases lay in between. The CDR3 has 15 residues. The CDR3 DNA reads TGTGCCAGCAGCGAACAGTCTCGGGCGAATGAAAAACTGTTTTTT. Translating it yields CASSEQSRANEKLFF.

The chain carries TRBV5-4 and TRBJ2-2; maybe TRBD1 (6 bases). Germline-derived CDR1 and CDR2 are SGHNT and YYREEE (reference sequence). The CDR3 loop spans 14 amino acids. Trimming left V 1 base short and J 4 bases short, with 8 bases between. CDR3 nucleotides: TGTGCCAGCAGCTTGCAGGGGACCACCGGGGAGCTGTTTTTT. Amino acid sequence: CASSLQGTTGELFF.